This TCR beta chain was identified during a study of regulatory T cells in long-lasting Graves disease. Notes on the study in general: A reduction in accuracy may have resulted from the small sample size.

This clonotype was picked up many times. Its antigen is as yet unknown. The time point is: persistent/refractory GD, antithyroid drugs over 5 years with positive TRAb. TCR sequences were obtained from RNA taken from PBMCs. The germline V gene has CDR1 MDHEN and CDR2 SYDVKM. The CDR3 covers 14 residues. V was cut by 2 bases and J by 5 bases, with 10 bases left in between. Investigators prepared the TCR beta libraries by applying iRepertoire HTBI primers and Arm-PCR of CDR3 regions. TCRdb processed the multiplex PCR reads anew with MiXCR; each CDR3 protein has one entry. The table records hundreds of thousands of distinct CDR3 sequences, less than 25% of them present only once.

The sequence was obtained from a female donor with Graves disease. The gene calls are TRBV28 and TRBJ1-5; no firm D call. Sequencing was performed on peripheral blood mononuclear cells (PBMCs), taken when the disease was refractory, from a patient treated with antithyroid drugs. The CDR3 coding sequence is TGTGCCAGCAGTTTAGTCGCAGAGTATCAGCCCCAGCATTTT. Residues: CASSLVAEYQPQHF. Full variable domain (remainder filled in from reference TRBV28 and TRBJ1-5): DVKVTQSSRYLVKRTGEKVFLECVQDMDHENMFWYRQDPGLGLRLIYFSYDVKMKEKGDIPEGYSVSREKKERFSLILESASTNQTSMYLCASSLVAEYQPQHFGDGTRLSIL.